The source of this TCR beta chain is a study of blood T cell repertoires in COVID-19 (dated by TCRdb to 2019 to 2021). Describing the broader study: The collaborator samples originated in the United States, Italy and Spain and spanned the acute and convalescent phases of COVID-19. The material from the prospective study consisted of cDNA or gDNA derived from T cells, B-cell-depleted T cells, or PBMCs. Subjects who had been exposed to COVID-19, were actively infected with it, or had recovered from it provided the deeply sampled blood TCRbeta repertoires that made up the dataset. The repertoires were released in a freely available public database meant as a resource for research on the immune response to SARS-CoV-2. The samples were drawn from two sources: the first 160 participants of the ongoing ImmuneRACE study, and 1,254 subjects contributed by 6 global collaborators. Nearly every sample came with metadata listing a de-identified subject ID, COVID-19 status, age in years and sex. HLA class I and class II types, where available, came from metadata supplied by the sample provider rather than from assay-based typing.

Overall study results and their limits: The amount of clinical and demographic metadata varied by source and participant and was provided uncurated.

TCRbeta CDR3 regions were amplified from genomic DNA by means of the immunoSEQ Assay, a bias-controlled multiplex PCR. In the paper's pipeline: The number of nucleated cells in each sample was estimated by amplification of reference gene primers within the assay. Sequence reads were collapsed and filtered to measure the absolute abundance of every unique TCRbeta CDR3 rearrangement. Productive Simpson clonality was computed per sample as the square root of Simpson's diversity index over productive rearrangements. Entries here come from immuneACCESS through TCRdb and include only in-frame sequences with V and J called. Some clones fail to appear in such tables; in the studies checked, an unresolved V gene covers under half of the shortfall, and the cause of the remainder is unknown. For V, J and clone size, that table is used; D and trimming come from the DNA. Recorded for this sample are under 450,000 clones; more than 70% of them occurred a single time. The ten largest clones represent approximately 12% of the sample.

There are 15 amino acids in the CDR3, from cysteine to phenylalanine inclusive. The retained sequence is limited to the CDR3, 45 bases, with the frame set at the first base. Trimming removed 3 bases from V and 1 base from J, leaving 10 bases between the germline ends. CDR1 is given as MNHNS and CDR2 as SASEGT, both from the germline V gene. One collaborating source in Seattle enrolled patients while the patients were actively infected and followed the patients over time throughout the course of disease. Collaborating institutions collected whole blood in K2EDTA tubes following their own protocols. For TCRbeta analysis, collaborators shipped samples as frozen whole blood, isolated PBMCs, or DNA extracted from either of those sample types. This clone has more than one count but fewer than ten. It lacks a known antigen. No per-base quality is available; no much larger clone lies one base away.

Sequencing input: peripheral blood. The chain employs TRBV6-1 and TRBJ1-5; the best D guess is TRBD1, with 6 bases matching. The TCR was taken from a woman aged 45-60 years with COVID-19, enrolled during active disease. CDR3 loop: CASSEVGASNQPQHF. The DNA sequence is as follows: TGTGCCAGCAGTGAGGTGGGGGCGAGCAATCAGCCCCAGCATTTT.